The rows below give T cell receptor beta chains drawn from one sample of a study of cytotoxic CD8 clonotypes in ibrutinib-treated CLL. Some clones are missing from TCRdb's copy, which holds only in-frame ones; the method was immunoSEQ multiplex PCR. Of 50,000 to 60,000 clones in the sample, approximately 87% were seen once. Sequenced material: PBMCs, taken after 24 months of ibrutinib treatment. These receptors all come from a human donor with chronic lymphocytic leukemia. CDR3s include the opening cysteine and the closing phenylalanine or tryptophan. A D gene is named only where the DNA matches it firmly. A clone size is listed for some rows: how often the clone was seen (once, few, many), or a class if it is expanded.

D gene: TRBD2
J gene: TRBJ2-1
clone size: -
V gene: TRBV27
CDR3 protein: CASSSRLAGSNEQFF
CDR3 DNA: TGTGCCAGCAGTTCCAGACTAGCGGGATCGAATGAGCAGTTCTTC

D gene: -
J gene: TRBJ2-7
clone size: -
V gene: TRBV6-1
CDR3 protein: CASRGAAVAYEQYF
CDR3 DNA: TGTGCCAGCAGAGGAGCGGCTGTTGCCTACGAGCAGTACTTC

D gene: -
J gene: TRBJ2-1
clone size: few
V gene: TRBV27
CDR3 protein: CASGVIGNEQFF
CDR3 DNA: TGTGCCTCAGGGGTTATCGGCAATGAGCAGTTCTTC

D gene: TRBD2
J gene: TRBJ2-7
clone size: -
V gene: TRBV28
CDR3 protein: CASSLRTGLADYEQYF
CDR3 DNA: TGTGCCAGCAGTTTGAGGACGGGACTAGCAGACTACGAGCAGTACTTC

D gene: -
J gene: TRBJ2-5
clone size: -
V gene: TRBV21-1
CDR3 protein: CASSKDSGRATETQYF
CDR3 DNA: TGTGCCAGCAGCAAAGATAGCGGGAGGGCCACAGAGACCCAGTACTTC

D gene: TRBD2
J gene: TRBJ2-1
clone size: -
V gene: TRBV28
CDR3 protein: CASTPQGRGTSGYNEQFF
CDR3 DNA: TGTGCCAGCACCCCACAGGGTCGGGGGACTAGCGGTTACAATGAGCAGTTCTTC

D gene: -
J gene: TRBJ2-3
clone size: -
V gene: TRBV7-8
CDR3 protein: CASSVADTQYF
CDR3 DNA: TGTGCCAGCAGCGTGGCAGATACGCAGTATTTT

D gene: -
J gene: TRBJ1-1
clone size: -
V gene: TRBV27
CDR3 protein: CASSLRSVTEAFF
CDR3 DNA: TGTGCCAGCAGTTTGCGTTCGGTCACTGAAGCTTTCTTT

D gene: TRBD1
J gene: TRBJ2-1
clone size: -
V gene: TRBV5-4
CDR3 protein: CASSAPGQGEDEQFF
CDR3 DNA: TGTGCCAGCAGCGCTCCGGGACAGGGGGAAGATGAGCAGTTCTTC

D gene: -
J gene: TRBJ2-2
clone size: once
V gene: TRBV6-5
CDR3 protein: CASSWGARTGELFF
CDR3 DNA: TGTGCCAGCAGTTGGGGGGCGCGGACCGGGGAGCTGTTTTTT

D gene: -
J gene: TRBJ2-7
clone size: -
V gene: TRBV7-2
CDR3 protein: CASSLVGSGVYEQYF
CDR3 DNA: TGTGCCAGCAGCTTAGTCGGTAGCGGAGTATACGAGCAGTACTTC

D gene: TRBD1
J gene: TRBJ1-1
clone size: -
V gene: TRBV4-3
CDR3 protein: CASSQSDRVITEAFF
CDR3 DNA: TGCGCCAGCAGCCAATCCGACAGGGTAATCACTGAAGCTTTCTTT

D gene: TRBD2
J gene: TRBJ2-5
clone size: -
V gene: TRBV2
CDR3 protein: CASSELLAGRQETQYF
CDR3 DNA: TGTGCCAGCAGTGAGCTTCTAGCGGGGCGGCAAGAGACCCAGTACTTC

D gene: -
J gene: TRBJ1-1
clone size: -
V gene: TRBV28
CDR3 protein: CASSLRYRVQNTEAFF
CDR3 DNA: TGTGCCAGCAGTTTACGATACAGGGTACAGAACACTGAAGCTTTCTTT

D gene: -
J gene: TRBJ2-7
clone size: -
V gene: TRBV7-2
CDR3 protein: CASSAPDTPYEQYF
CDR3 DNA: TGTGCCAGCAGCGCGCCTGACACACCCTACGAGCAGTACTTC

D gene: -
J gene: TRBJ1-4
clone size: -
V gene: TRBV19
CDR3 protein: CASSTGPGRSNEKLFF
CDR3 DNA: TGTGCCAGTAGTACAGGGCCCGGGAGATCTAATGAAAAACTGTTTTTT

D gene: -
J gene: TRBJ2-7
clone size: -
V gene: TRBV5-5
CDR3 protein: CASSFGRRYEQYF
CDR3 DNA: TGTGCCAGCAGCTTCGGAAGGAGATACGAGCAGTACTTC

D gene: -
J gene: TRBJ1-6
clone size: -
V gene: TRBV18
CDR3 protein: CASSPVGHNGLSSYNSPLHF
CDR3 DNA: TGTGCCAGCTCCCCTGTCGGACATAACGGTCTGAGCTCCTATAATTCACCCCTCCACTTT

D gene: -
J gene: TRBJ1-3
clone size: few
V gene: TRBV19
CDR3 protein: CASSIRTGSSGNTIYF
CDR3 DNA: TGTGCCAGTAGTATCCGAACGGGGAGCTCTGGAAACACCATATATTTT

D gene: TRBD1
J gene: TRBJ1-4
clone size: -
V gene: TRBV15
CDR3 protein: CATSSRDSTNEKLFF
CDR3 DNA: TGTGCCACCAGCAGCCGGGACAGCACTAATGAAAAACTGTTTTTT

D gene: -
J gene: TRBJ2-3
clone size: once
V gene: TRBV7-6
CDR3 protein: CASSLRGYRTDTQYF
CDR3 DNA: TGTGCCAGCAGCTTAAGAGGTTATCGGACAGATACGCAGTATTTT

D gene: TRBD2
J gene: TRBJ2-5
clone size: -
V gene: TRBV4-2
CDR3 protein: CASSQGDGTSGRLETQYF
CDR3 DNA: TGTGCCAGCAGCCAAGGTGATGGGACTAGCGGGAGGTTAGAGACCCAGTACTTC

D gene: -
J gene: TRBJ1-2
clone size: -
V gene: TRBV19
CDR3 protein: CASSAGTRVRARVGYTF
CDR3 DNA: TGTGCCAGTAGTGCCGGGACGCGCGTCCGGGCCCGCGTAGGCTACACCTTC

D gene: -
J gene: TRBJ1-5
clone size: -
V gene: TRBV19
CDR3 protein: CASSARGHTTQPQHF
CDR3 DNA: TGTGCCAGTAGTGCCCGGGGACACACAACTCAGCCCCAGCATTTT

D gene: -
J gene: TRBJ2-7
clone size: -
V gene: TRBV6-5
CDR3 protein: CASNPGGSGAYEQYF
CDR3 DNA: TGTGCCAGCAATCCCGGCGGTAGTGGAGCCTACGAGCAGTACTTC

D gene: -
J gene: TRBJ2-7
clone size: few
V gene: TRBV6-5
CDR3 protein: CASSYSSPDRGYEQYF
CDR3 DNA: TGTGCCAGCAGTTACTCGAGCCCAGACAGAGGCTACGAGCAGTACTTC

D gene: TRBD1
J gene: TRBJ2-5
clone size: -
V gene: TRBV30
CDR3 protein: CAWGRGQGAQETQYF
CDR3 DNA: TGTGCCTGGGGTAGGGGACAGGGTGCCCAAGAGACCCAGTACTTC

D gene: TRBD1
J gene: TRBJ1-3
clone size: -
V gene: TRBV2
CDR3 protein: CASTETWGQGAYGNTIYF
CDR3 DNA: TGTGCCAGCACAGAAACTTGGGGACAGGGGGCTTATGGAAACACCATATATTTT

D gene: -
J gene: TRBJ2-3
clone size: once
V gene: TRBV18
CDR3 protein: CASSPPSTDTQYF
CDR3 DNA: TGTGCCAGCTCACCGCCTAGCACAGATACGCAGTATTTT

D gene: TRBD2
J gene: TRBJ2-3
clone size: -
V gene: TRBV7-8
CDR3 protein: CASSPPGLAGGPDTDTQYF
CDR3 DNA: TGTGCCAGCAGCCCTCCGGGACTAGCGGGAGGGCCGGACACAGATACGCAGTATTTT

D gene: -
J gene: TRBJ2-6
clone size: -
V gene: TRBV6-5
CDR3 protein: CASAWGVSGANVLTF
CDR3 DNA: TGTGCCAGCGCCTGGGGGGTTTCGGGGGCCAACGTCCTGACTTTC

D gene: TRBD2
J gene: TRBJ2-7
clone size: -
V gene: TRBV5-1
CDR3 protein: CASTGGVNEQYF
CDR3 DNA: TGCGCCAGCACTGGGGGGGTCAACGAGCAGTACTTC

D gene: -
J gene: TRBJ2-5
clone size: -
V gene: TRBV18
CDR3 protein: CASSPPEESQETQYF
CDR3 DNA: TGTGCCAGCTCCCCCCCCGAAGAGTCTCAAGAGACCCAGTACTTC

D gene: -
J gene: TRBJ2-5
clone size: -
V gene: TRBV11-2
CDR3 protein: CASSPADETQYF
CDR3 DNA: TGTGCCAGCAGCCCCGCCGACGAGACCCAGTACTTC

D gene: TRBD1
J gene: TRBJ1-1
clone size: -
V gene: TRBV19
CDR3 protein: CASSIEGQGRNTEAFF
CDR3 DNA: TGTGCCAGTAGTATAGAAGGACAGGGGCGGAACACTGAAGCTTTCTTT

D gene: -
J gene: TRBJ2-2
clone size: -
V gene: TRBV5-1
CDR3 protein: CASSLEPRTGELFF
CDR3 DNA: TGCGCCAGCAGCTTGGAACCCCGCACCGGGGAGCTGTTTTTT

D gene: -
J gene: TRBJ2-1
clone size: once
V gene: TRBV18
CDR3 protein: CASSPPIGTAGPASYNEQFF
CDR3 DNA: TGTGCCAGCTCACCTCCTATTGGGACGGCGGGGCCAGCTTCTTACAATGAGCAGTTCTTC

D gene: -
J gene: TRBJ2-7
clone size: -
V gene: TRBV29-1
CDR3 protein: CSGRRAGEQYF
CDR3 DNA: TGCAGCGGCCGCAGGGCTGGTGAGCAGTACTTC

D gene: -
J gene: TRBJ2-3
clone size: few
V gene: TRBV5-1
CDR3 protein: CASSTGTSTSDTQYF
CDR3 DNA: TGCGCCAGCAGCACCGGGACGTCGACGTCTGATACGCAGTATTTT